What follows are 25 T cell receptor beta chains derived from one specimen sequenced in a study of identical twins. Via MiXCR, TCRdb re-called the 5' RACE reads, giving one row per CDR3 protein. The table lists about 550,000 distinct CDR3 sequences, about 20% of them singletons. The sample was also linked to a second study, of yellow fever vaccine responses in identical twins.

The source material was CD4+ T cells sorted from blood. The receptors were gathered from a woman aged 18-29 years in good health.

In this sample, this clonotype turned up a few times. This rearrangement joins TRBV4-1 to TRBJ1-1, with unresolved D. The CDR3 length is 14 residues. V was cut by 3 bases and J by 1 base, with 9 bases left in between. Germline V lookup: CDR1 MGHRA, CDR2 YSYEKL. The CDR3 protein is CASSHLHQNTEAFF. CDR3 nucleotide sequence: TGCGCCAGCAGCCACCTCCACCAGAACACTGAAGCTTTCTTT.

The sample holds a few counts of this clonotype. This chain links TRBV7-9 with TRBJ2-1; the D is unclear. CDR3 length: 15 residues. The germline CDR1 and CDR2 sequences are SEHNR and FQNEAQ (reference sequence). Trimming removed 2 bases at V and 7 bases at J, with 15 bases between. CDR3 nucleotides: TGTGCCAGCAGCTTACTCCTCGCCGGCATTAATGAGCAGTTCTTC. It encodes CASSLLLAGINEQFF.

This chain uses TRBV6-1 with TRBJ2-1; 10 bases align to TRBD1. Germline lookup yields CDR1 MNHNS and CDR2 SASEGT. The CDR3 consists of 17 residues. With 7 bases clipped from V and 4 bases from J, the junction kept 13 bases outside the gene matches. DNA of the CDR3: TGTGCCAGCAAGGGGACAGGGGCCATTTCCCCTTACAATGAGCAGTTCTTC. This gives the protein CASKGTGAISPYNEQFF.

This clonotype appeared a few times. This chain joins TRBV14 and TRBJ2-7; TRBD2 might be the D (5 bases). Germline lookup yields CDR1 SGHDN and CDR2 FVKESK. CDR3 size: 13 residues. V shed 4 bases and J shed 6 bases, with 13 bases lying between them. CDR3 amino acids: CASSRRRESEQYV. The CDR3 DNA reads TGTGCCAGCAGCCGACGAAGGGAGAGCGAGCAGTACGTC.

V usage is TRBV27 and J usage is TRBJ2-3; 10 positions match TRBD2. Germline V gene sequence: CDR1 MNHEY, CDR2 SMNVEV (reference sequence). This CDR3 has 15 residues. J was trimmed by 6 bases and V by 5 bases; bases with no gene match: 8. Written as DNA, the CDR3 is TGTGCCAGCAGTCGCCTAGCGGGAGCTTTGGATACGCAGTATTTT. Amino acids: CASSRLAGALDTQYF.

CDR3 bases: TGCGCCAGCAGCTTGAAGAGCGGTAACCAAGAGACCCAGTACTTC. Its protein is CASSLKSGNQETQYF. The V and J genes are TRBV5-1 and TRBJ2-5; maybe TRBD2 (5 bases). This CDR3 spans 15 amino acids. Per the germline V gene, CDR1 is SGHRS and CDR2 is YFSETQ. V lost 1 base to trimming and J lost 0 bases, with 10 bases between them.

This clonotype was seen more than once but under ten times. The rearrangement links TRBV3-1 to TRBJ2-2; TRBD2 agrees at 9 bases. With 4 bases clipped from V and 3 bases from J, the junction kept 9 bases outside the gene matches. CDR3 length: 17 amino acids. The germline V gene encodes CDR1 LGHDT and CDR2 YNNKEL (reference sequence). CDR3 amino acids: CASSPGSGSLDTGELFF. Written as DNA, the CDR3 is TGTGCCAGCAGCCCGGGTAGCGGGAGTCTGGACACCGGGGAGCTGTTTTTT.

This chain uses TRBV24-1 with TRBJ2-1; possibly TRBD1 or TRBD2 for D (6 bases each). CDR3 length equals 21 residues. The V and J ends lost 3 bases and 8 bases respectively, with 34 bases between them. Germline lookup yields CDR1 KGHDR and CDR2 SFDVKD. The CDR3: CATSDPGEWVAETPGVDEQFF. The CDR3 bases are TGTGCCACCAGTGATCCCGGGGAGTGGGTAGCGGAAACGCCAGGGGTCGATGAGCAGTTCTTC.

This clonotype showed up just a few times. The CDR3, as DNA: TGTGCCAGCAGCTACGGACAGCAATTGTATAATTCACCCCTCCACTTT. Protein product: CASSYGQQLYNSPLHF. This sequence joins TRBV5-4 and TRBJ1-6, with a weak D call TRBD1 (6 bases). V was trimmed by 3 bases and J by 4 bases, leaving 14 bases between them. CDR3 size: 16 residues. Germline values: CDR1 SGHNT, CDR2 YYREEE (reference sequence).

The chain couples TRBV3-1 to TRBJ2-7; D is possibly TRBD2 (6 bases). This CDR3 spans 14 amino acids. CDR1 LGHDT and CDR2 YNNKEL come from the germline V gene (reference sequence). V lost 0 bases and J lost 6, with 12 bases in between. The CDR3 reads CASSQDFGGGEQYV. CDR3 DNA: TGTGCCAGCAGCCAAGATTTCGGGGGTGGCGAGCAGTACGTC.

The chain has TRBV10-3 and TRBJ2-3; D is perhaps TRBD1 or TRBD2 (6 bases each). Trimming took off 8 bases at V and 0 bases at J, with 12 bases between the two ends. The CDR3 is 14 amino acids. CDR1 and CDR2 (germline): ENHRY, SYGVKD. CDR3 coding DNA: TGTGCCATCCGGGGGCAGGGTAGCACAGATACGCAGTATTTT. Translation gives CAIRGQGSTDTQYF.

The table lists this clonotype with a few counts. The rearrangement links TRBV12-3 or TRBV12-4 to TRBJ2-2; 11 bases fit TRBD2. V gave up 7 bases and J gave up 4 bases; unmatched junction bases: 5. This CDR3 has 15 amino acids. CDR3 sequence reads: CASKVLAGGTGELFF. The CDR3 nucleotides read TGTGCCAGCAAAGTCCTAGCGGGGGGCACCGGGGAGCTGTTTTTT.

This clonotype was detected a few times. The genes are TRBV12-3 or TRBV12-4 and TRBJ2-1, with 7 nucleotides matching TRBD1. V gave up 3 bases and J gave up 7 bases; unmatched junction bases: 9. The CDR3 runs 15 residues. In DNA, the CDR3 is TGTGCCAGCAGTTTTAGACAGGGCCCACGGAATGAGCAGTTCTTC. It translates to CASSFRQGPRNEQFF.

The chain joins TRBV4-2 to TRBJ1-2, with D hard to call. Germline lookup yields CDR1 LGHNA and CDR2 YNFKEQ. V gave up 1 base and J gave up 10 bases, with 19 bases separating them. The CDR3 runs to 15 residues. The chain's CDR3 is CASSQGYADLSPYTF. The CDR3 coding sequence is TGTGCCAGCAGCCAAGGGTATGCTGACCTCTCCCCCTACACCTTC.

The rearrangement uses TRBV7-9 and TRBJ2-7; no firm D call. The ends were cut back, 5 bases at V and 6 bases at J, with 8 bases in the middle. The CDR3 totals 11 residues. Germline CDR1 and CDR2: SEHNR and FQNEAQ (reference sequence). The CDR3 reads CASSPLSEQYF. The CDR3 DNA follows: TGTGCCAGCAGCCCACTTAGCGAGCAGTACTTC.

This clonotype came up a few times. This chain uses TRBV5-4 with TRBJ1-1, with D possibly matching TRBD1 (5 bases). Trimming removed 2 bases from V and 0 bases from J, with 8 bases in between. The CDR3 covers 14 residues. Germline-derived CDR1 and CDR2 are SGHNT and YYREEE (reference sequence). For the CDR3, the DNA is TGTGCCAGCAGCTTTGACAGCATGAACACTGAAGCTTTCTTT. Its protein product is CASSFDSMNTEAFF.

The chain uses TRBV11-2 and TRBJ1-2, with a weak D call TRBD1 (5 bases). V gave up 0 bases and J gave up 1 base, with 15 bases separating them. This CDR3 has 17 residues. Germline CDR1 and CDR2: SGHAT and FQNNGV. The CDR3 DNA reads TGTGCCAGCAGCTTAGAGGGTTTGAGGGGAGTTAACTATGGCTACACCTTC. It encodes CASSLEGLRGVNYGYTF.

The chain uses TRBV28 and TRBJ2-3, with TRBD2 as a possible D gene (6 bases). V lost 3 bases, J lost 3 bases, and 22 bases lay in between. The V gene's germline CDR1 is MDHEN and CDR2 SYDVKM. The CDR3 is made up of 18 amino acids. The CDR3, as DNA: TGTGCCAGCAGTTTTTTTGTTCGGCGGGGCCGAGTGACAGATACGCAGTATTTT. As protein: CASSFFVRRGRVTDTQYF.

A few counts support this clonotype. The chain links TRBV20-1 to TRBJ2-2; 11 bases match TRBD2. Trimming at V came to 0 bases and at J to 7 bases, leaving 10 bases not matched to a gene. CDR1 and CDR2 (germline): DFQATT, SNEGSKA (reference sequence). The CDR3 extends over 17 amino acids. The CDR3 loop reads CSAREGSGRAGIGELFF. The CDR3 DNA follows: TGCAGTGCTAGAGAGGGTAGCGGGAGGGCCGGAATCGGGGAGCTGTTTTTT.

This chain joins TRBV11-2 and TRBJ2-1, with 12 bases fitting TRBD1. The CDR3 contains 17 residues. V was pared by 5 bases and J by 8 bases, with 13 bases of the junction left unmatched. Germline CDR1 and CDR2: SGHAT and FQNNGV. CDR3 loop: CASSPLIGTGGFHEQFF. The CDR3 coding sequence is TGTGCCAGCAGCCCCCTAATCGGGACAGGGGGCTTTCATGAGCAGTTCTTC.

This clonotype was counted only a few times. The J gene is TRBJ2-1, the V gene TRBV15; 9 bases are a match to TRBD2. Germline assignment: CDR1 LNHNV and CDR2 YYDKDF (reference sequence). CDR3 size: 20 residues. The trim removed 1 base at V and 1 base at J, leaving 14 bases unmatched. The CDR3 DNA follows: TGTGCCACCAGCAGAGGGGAGACAGGGTTTAGCGGGAGTTCCTACAATGAGCAGTTCTTC. Its translation: CATSRGETGFSGSSYNEQFF.

The chain is built from TRBV9 and TRBJ2-5; D might be TRBD1 (5 bases). The CDR3 has 15 amino acids. Germline CDR1 SGDLS, CDR2 YYNGEE. V lost 3 bases and J lost 9, with 21 bases in between. The CDR3 spells CASSGEPTTARAQYF. The CDR3 coding sequence is TGTGCCAGCAGCGGAGAACCTACTACGGCCAGGGCCCAGTACTTC.

CDR3 loop: CASEAQLSGNTIYF. CDR3 bases: TGTGCCAGCGAGGCCCAGCTCTCTGGAAACACCATATATTTT. The rearrangement uses TRBV12-3 or TRBV12-4 and TRBJ1-3; unclear D gene. Trimming stripped 8 bases from V and 0 bases from J, with 11 bases between. This CDR3 comprises 14 residues.

The chain employs TRBV27 and TRBJ1-6; D unresolved. The germline CDR1 and CDR2 sequences are MNHEY and SMNVEV (reference sequence). The V and J ends lost 0 bases and 7 bases respectively, with 4 bases between them. The CDR3 spans 13 residues. For the CDR3, the DNA is TGTGCCAGCAGTTTATCGTGGAATTCACCCCTCCACTTT. It translates to CASSLSWNSPLHF.

The chain recombines TRBV15 with TRBJ2-7; no clear D. Germline CDR1 and CDR2: LNHNV and YYDKDF (reference sequence). V was cut by 0 bases and J by 4 bases, with 7 bases left in between. CDR3 length: 13 amino acids. The CDR3 loop is CATSRETGYEQYV. In DNA form, the CDR3 reads TGTGCCACCAGCAGAGAGACTGGATACGAGCAGTACGTC.